This section outlines one T cell receptor beta chain sequence together with its context. Its target antigen remains unknown. No much larger clone is present one base from it, and per-base qualities are unavailable. Taken from cysteine to phenylalanine, the CDR3 has 16 residues. Only the CDR3 portion is preserved as DNA: 48 bases, with reading frame beginning at the first base. CDR1 and CDR2, per the germline V gene, are ENHRY and SYGVKD. Germline trimming: 3 bases from V, 0 bases from J; junction bases outside gene matches: 4. The sample is drawn from a study of identical twins listed by TCRdb under 2016. Regarding the research as a whole: To test whether fetal clonotypes persist, the study used deep sequencing on TCR alpha and beta repertoires from monozygotic twins, unrelated adults of various ages, and cord blood. To rule out contamination, the twin experiments were replicated at different times with different library preparation protocols. On the study overall, not on this receptor specifically: Compared with coincidental sharing between unrelated individuals, out-of-frame TCR alpha sequences shared between twins had an excess of sequences with low generation probability. Because the same donors could not be followed over many years, the conclusions depended on cross-sectional statistical analysis. Fewer insertions were carried by abundant cord blood beta clonotypes, a similar but weaker trend appeared in young adult naive repertoires, and no such trend appeared in memory repertoires. Zero-insertion analyses could be partly confounded by invariant T cells such as MAIT and iNKT, although diverse VJ usage argued against such confounding for most clonotypes. Recombination models systematically underestimated out-of-frame TCR alpha sharing in monozygotic twins but agreed with sharing between unrelated individuals. Excess twin sharing in beta out-of-frame sequences was weaker because fewer shared sequences lowered the signal-to-noise ratio.

Every donor was a healthy Caucasian. Three pairs of female monozygotic twins, all aged about 18 to 30 years, made up the twin cohort. RNA for TCR libraries was isolated from peripheral blood mononuclear cells. Libraries came from 5' RACE. Instrument on record: Illumina HiSeq 2000. A universal primer binding site was introduced by template switching, and a unique molecular identifier was present in the final cDNA, enabling accurate counting of TCR cDNA molecules. Specific primers in the conserved constant-segment region were used to synthesize first-strand cDNA for TCR alpha and beta chains. To control for contamination, every cDNA library carried two barcodes: a SMART-Mk sample barcode plus Illumina barcodes. Two successive PCR steps introduced TruSeq adapter sequences along with Illumina sample barcodes. TCR alpha and beta cDNA libraries were sequenced on the Illumina HiSeq platform with custom primers. Regarding the original processing steps: MiGEC was used to process raw reads and extract unique molecular identifiers, and MiXCR was used to find CDR3 positions. For each individual, recombination models were inferred using an EM algorithm with the repgenHMM and IGoR tools. The tcR package in R was used for shared clonotype analysis, with sharing normalized by the product of cloneset sizes. To study raw recombination free of thymic and clonal selection effects, out-of-frame nonproductive sequences were analyzed. The public reads were reprocessed in TCRdb via fastp at Q25 and MiXCR, keeping in-frame beta chains. Rows with one shared CDR3 protein collapse into an entry with the most common genes and DNA. TCRdb's processing, not the study's, gives the V and J calls here. The sample profile shows hundreds of thousands of distinct CDR3 sequences; 18% of them were found once. The ten largest clones capture around 13% of the sample.

This sample also belongs to another study, concerning T cells expressing NK-cell markers. Per the second study: TCR beta-chain repertoires were profiled in sorted CD3+CD56+NKG2C+, CD3+CD56+NKG2C- and CD3+CD56-NKG2C+ T-cell subsets from fewer than 10 donors. Seven of the eight sequenced donors were HCMV-seropositive and one was HCMV-seronegative. In several experiments an anti-gammadeltaTCR antibody was added to restrict sorting to alphabetaTCR-expressing T cells. In several donors, the dominant CD3+CD56+NKG2C+ clonotypes ranked among the top 10 CD8+ clonotypes, making up roughly 1.0-7.0% of CD8+ T cells. Those dominant clonotypes were again the most abundant among CD3+CD56-NKG2C+ cells in a handful of donors, at about 28.3-65%. Whether the expanded NKG2C-expressing T cell clones were specific for HCMV antigens was left unclear. The eight sequenced donors were randomly selected healthy volunteers, three men and five women. HCMV-specific IgG was detected in serum with a commercial ELISA kit to determine HCMV serostatus. Bulk peripheral blood T-cell repertoires were additionally sequenced from unsorted PBMC for about six donors. Reads were demultiplexed and grouped by UMI with MIGEC, and clonotypes were assembled and quantified with MiTCR. To remove erroneous sequences, TCR cDNA sequences were retained only when supported by two or more reads. The tcR package was used for downstream repertoire analysis, and clonotypes were matched between fractions using CDR3 nucleotide sequence together with V segment. Antigen specificity was annotated against VDJdb with VDJmatch, allowing one amino acid substitution in CDR3.

Sample: PBMCs. The chain is assembled from TRBV10-3 and TRBJ1-1; 10 bases in the middle match TRBD1. The receptor was derived from a woman younger than 35 in good health. The DNA reads as follows: TGTGCCATCAGTGACCGGGACAGGGGATTGAACACTGAAGCTTTCTTT. The translation is CAISDRDRGLNTEAFF.